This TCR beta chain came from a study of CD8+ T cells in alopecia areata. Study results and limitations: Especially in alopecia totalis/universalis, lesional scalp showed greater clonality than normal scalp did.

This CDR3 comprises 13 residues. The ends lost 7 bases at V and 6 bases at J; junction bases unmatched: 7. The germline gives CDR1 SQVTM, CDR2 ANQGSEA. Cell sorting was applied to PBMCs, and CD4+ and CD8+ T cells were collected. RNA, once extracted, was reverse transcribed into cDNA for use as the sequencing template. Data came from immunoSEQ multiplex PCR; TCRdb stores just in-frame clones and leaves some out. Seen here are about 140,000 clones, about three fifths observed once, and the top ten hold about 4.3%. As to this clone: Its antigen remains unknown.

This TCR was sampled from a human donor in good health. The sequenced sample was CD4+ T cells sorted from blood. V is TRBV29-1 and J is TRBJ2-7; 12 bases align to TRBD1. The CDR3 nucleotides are TGCAGCGGAACCGGGACAGGGGGCAGCGAGCAGTACTTC. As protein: CSGTGTGGSEQYF.